This TCR beta chain comes out of a study of T cell changes during pregnancy in multiple sclerosis (dated by TCRdb to the late 2010s). About the investigation overall: The study looked at changes in the T cell repertoire across pregnancy in women with multiple sclerosis.

Library preparation used the immunoSEQ multiplex PCR assay. TCRdb stores this immuneACCESS table with in-frame sequences only. Part of the clones is absent; in the studies checked, under half of the shortfall reflects unresolved V genes, and no reason is known for the rest. The sample records 35,000 to 40,000 clones, about 94% of which are singletons. The top ten hold around 0.42% of the sample. With regard to this clone: The clone's antigen remains unknown. The junction departs from the called germline gene at one end, perhaps through a read error.

The source of this sequence is a female donor with multiple sclerosis, enrolled in a pregnancy study. The sample in question was CD4+ T cells from peripheral blood mononuclear cells, obtained in the second trimester of pregnancy.

In nucleotides, the sequence is TGTGCCAGCAGTGAACGAGGGGGAGCTTTTTTT. Translated, it gives CASSERGGAFF. The sequence links TRBV6-1 to TRBJ1-5; TRBD1 is possibly the D segment (6 matching bases). Reading from cysteine to phenylalanine, the CDR3 counts 11 amino acids. Only CDR3 DNA is held: 33 bases, read in frame from base 1. For CDR1 and CDR2, the germline V gene lists MNHNS and SASEGT.